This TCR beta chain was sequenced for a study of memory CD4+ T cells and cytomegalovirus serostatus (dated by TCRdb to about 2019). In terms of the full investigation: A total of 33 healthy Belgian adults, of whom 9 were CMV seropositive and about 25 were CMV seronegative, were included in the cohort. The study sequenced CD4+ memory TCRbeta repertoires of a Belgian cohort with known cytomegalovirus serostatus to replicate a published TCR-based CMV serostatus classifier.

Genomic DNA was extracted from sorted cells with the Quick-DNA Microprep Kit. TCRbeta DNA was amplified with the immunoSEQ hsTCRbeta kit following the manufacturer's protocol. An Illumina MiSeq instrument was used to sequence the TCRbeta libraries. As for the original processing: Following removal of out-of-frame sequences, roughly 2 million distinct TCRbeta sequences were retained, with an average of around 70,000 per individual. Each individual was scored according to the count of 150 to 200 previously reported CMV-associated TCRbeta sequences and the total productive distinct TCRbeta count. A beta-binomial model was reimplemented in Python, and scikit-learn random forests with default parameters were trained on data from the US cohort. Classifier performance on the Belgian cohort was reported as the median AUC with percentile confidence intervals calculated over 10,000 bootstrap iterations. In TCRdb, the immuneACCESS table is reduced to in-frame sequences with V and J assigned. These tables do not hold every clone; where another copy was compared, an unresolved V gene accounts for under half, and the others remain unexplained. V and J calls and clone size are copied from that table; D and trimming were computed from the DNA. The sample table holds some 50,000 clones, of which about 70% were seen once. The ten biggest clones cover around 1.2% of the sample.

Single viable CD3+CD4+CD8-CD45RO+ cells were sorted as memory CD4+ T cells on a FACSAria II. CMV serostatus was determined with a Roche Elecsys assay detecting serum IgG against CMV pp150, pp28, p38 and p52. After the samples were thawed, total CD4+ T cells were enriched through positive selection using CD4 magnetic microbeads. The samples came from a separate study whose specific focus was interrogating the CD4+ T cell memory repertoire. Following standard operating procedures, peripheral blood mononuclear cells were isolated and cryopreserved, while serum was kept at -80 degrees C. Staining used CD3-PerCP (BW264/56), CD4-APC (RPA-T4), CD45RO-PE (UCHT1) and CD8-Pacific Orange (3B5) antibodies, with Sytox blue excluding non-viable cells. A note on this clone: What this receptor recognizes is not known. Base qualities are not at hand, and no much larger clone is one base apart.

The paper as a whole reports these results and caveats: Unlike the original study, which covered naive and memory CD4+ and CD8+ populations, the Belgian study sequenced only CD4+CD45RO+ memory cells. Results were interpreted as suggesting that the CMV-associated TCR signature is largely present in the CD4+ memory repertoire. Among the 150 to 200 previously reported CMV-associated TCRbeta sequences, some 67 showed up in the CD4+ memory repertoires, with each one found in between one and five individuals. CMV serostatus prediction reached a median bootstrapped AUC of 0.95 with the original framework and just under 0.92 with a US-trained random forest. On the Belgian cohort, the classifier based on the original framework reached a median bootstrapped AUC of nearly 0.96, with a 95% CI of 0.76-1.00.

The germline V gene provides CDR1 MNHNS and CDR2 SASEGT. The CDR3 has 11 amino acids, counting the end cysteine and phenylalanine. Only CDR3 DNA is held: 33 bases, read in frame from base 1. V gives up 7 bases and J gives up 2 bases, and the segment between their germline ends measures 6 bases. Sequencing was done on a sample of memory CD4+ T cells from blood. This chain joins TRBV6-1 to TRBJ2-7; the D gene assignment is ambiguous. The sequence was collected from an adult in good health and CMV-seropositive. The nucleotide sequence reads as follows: TGTGCCAGCACGGTGACCTACGAGCAGTACTTC. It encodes CASTVTYEQYF.